By share of the sample, the clone carrying this T cell receptor (beta chain) is medium-sized. Germline V gives CDR1 MNHEY, CDR2 SVGAGI. Trimming cost V 2 bases and J 2 bases, with 7 bases left between them. The CDR3 consists of 14 residues. Multiplex PCR with BIOMED2 TRB-A/B primer pools amplified TRB rearrangements. TCRdb reprocessed the multiplex PCR reads via MiXCR and lists one record per CDR3 protein. The sample holds some 14,000 distinct CDR3 sequences; less than 30% are singletons and the top ten take roughly 3.7%. From blood, roughly 240-550 ng of genomic DNA served as TRB template. These data originate in a study of T and B cells in COVID-19 patients. On the study more broadly: COVID-19 patients gave peripheral blood either during active infection or after recovery. Of 20 to 25 active-infection patients, more than 9 were critically ill with mechanical ventilation or extracorporeal membrane oxygenation.

The receptor was isolated from a human donor who had recovered from COVID-19. This chain connects TRBV6-5 to TRBJ2-1; possibly TRBD2 for D (6 bases). The sequenced sample consisted of blood. CDR3 sequence: CASSYGEAYNEQFF. CDR3 nucleotide sequence: TGTGCCAGCAGTTACGGGGAGGCCTACAATGAGCAGTTCTTC.